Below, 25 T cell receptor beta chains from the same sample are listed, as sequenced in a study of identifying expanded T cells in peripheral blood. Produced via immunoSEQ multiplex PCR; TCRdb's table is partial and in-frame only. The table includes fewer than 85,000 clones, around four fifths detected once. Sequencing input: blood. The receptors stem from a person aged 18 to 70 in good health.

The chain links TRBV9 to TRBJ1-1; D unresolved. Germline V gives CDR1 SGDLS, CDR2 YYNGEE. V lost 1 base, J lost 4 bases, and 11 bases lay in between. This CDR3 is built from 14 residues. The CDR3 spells CASSVLTGATEAFF. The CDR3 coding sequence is TGTGCCAGCAGCGTATTAACGGGAGCCACTGAAGCTTTCTTT.

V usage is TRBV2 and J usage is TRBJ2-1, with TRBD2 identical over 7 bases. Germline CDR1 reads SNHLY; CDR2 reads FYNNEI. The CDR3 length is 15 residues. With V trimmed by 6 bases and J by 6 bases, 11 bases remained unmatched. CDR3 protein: CASRTTSDHPNEQFF. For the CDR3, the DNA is TGTGCCAGCAGGACAACTAGCGACCACCCCAATGAGCAGTTCTTC.

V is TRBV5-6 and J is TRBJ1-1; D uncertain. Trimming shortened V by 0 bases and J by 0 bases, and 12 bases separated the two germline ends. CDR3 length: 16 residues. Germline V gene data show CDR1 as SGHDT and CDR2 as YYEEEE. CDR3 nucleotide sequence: TGTGCCAGCAGCTTGGTCACAGTAGTAATGAACACTGAAGCTTTCTTT. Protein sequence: CASSLVTVVMNTEAFF.

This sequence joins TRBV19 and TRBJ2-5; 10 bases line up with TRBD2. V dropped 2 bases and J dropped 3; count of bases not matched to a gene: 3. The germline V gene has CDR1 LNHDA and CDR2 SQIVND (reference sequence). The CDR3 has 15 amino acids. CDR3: CASSITSGIEETQYF. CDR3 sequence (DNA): TGTGCCAGTAGTATAACTAGCGGGATTGAAGAGACCCAGTACTTC.

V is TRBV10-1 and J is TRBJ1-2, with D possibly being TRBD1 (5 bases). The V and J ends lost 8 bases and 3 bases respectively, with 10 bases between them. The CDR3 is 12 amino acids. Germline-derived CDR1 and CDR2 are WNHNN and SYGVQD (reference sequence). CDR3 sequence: CASGGGYYGYTF. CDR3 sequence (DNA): TGCGCCAGCGGGGGGGGGTACTATGGCTACACCTTC.

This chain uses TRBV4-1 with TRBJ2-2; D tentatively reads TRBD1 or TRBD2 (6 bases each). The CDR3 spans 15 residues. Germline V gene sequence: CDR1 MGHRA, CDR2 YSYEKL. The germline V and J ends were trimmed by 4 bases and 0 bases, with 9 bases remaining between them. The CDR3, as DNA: TGCGCCAGCAGCCGTGGGGGGCCGAACACCGGGGAGCTGTTTTTT. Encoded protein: CASSRGGPNTGELFF.

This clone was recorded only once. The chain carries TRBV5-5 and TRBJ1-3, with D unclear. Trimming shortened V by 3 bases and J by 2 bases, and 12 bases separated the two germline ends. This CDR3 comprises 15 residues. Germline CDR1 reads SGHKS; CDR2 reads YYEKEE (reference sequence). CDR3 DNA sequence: TGTGCCAGCAGCTCTACACCGGGAACTGGAAACACCATATATTTT. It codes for CASSSTPGTGNTIYF.

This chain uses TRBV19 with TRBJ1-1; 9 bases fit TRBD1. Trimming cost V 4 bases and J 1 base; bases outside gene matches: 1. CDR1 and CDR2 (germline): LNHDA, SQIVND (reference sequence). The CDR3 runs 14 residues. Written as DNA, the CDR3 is TGTGCCAGTAGTAGGGGACAGGGGAACACTGAAGCTTTCTTT. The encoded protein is CASSRGQGNTEAFF.

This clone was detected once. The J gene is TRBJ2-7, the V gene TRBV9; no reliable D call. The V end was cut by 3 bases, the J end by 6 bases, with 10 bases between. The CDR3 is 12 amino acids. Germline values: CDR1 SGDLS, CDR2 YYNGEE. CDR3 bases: TGTGCCAGCAGCGGGGTTAACGGCGAGCAGTACTTC. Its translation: CASSGVNGEQYF.

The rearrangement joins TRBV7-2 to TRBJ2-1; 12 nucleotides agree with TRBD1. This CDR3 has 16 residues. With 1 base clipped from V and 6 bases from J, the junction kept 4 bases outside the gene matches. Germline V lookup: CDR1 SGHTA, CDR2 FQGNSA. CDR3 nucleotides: TGTGCCAGCAGCTTAGGGGACAGGGGGCGTCCCAATGAGCAGTTCTTC. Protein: CASSLGDRGRPNEQFF.

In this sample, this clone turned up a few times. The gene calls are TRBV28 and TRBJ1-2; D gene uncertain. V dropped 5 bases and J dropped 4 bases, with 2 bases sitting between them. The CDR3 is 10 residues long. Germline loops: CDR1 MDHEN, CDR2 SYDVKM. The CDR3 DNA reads TGTGCCAGCAGTCCCTATGGCTACACCTTC. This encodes CASSPYGYTF.

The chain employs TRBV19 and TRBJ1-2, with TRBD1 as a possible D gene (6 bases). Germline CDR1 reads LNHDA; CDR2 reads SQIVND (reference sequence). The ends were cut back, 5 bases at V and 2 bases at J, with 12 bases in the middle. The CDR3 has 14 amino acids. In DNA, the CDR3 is TGTGCCAGTAGTCCTACAGGGAAAAACTATGGCTACACCTTC. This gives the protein CASSPTGKNYGYTF.

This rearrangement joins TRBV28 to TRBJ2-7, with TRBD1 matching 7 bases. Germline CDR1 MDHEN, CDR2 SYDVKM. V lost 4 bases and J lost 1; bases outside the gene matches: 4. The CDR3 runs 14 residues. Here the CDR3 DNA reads TGTGCCAGCAGTTCCCGACAGGGATCCTACGAGCAGTACTTC. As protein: CASSSRQGSYEQYF.

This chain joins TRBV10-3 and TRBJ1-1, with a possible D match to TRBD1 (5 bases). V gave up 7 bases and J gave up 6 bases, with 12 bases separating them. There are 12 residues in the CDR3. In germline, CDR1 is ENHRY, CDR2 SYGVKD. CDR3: CAITVGVPEAFF. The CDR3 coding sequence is TGTGCCATCACCGTGGGGGTTCCTGAAGCTTTCTTT.

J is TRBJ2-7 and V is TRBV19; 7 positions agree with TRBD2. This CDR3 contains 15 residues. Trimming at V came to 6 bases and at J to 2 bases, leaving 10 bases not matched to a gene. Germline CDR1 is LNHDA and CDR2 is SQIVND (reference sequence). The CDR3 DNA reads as TGTGCCAGTAGCCCCTCCCGGGGGGTAGCCTACGAGCAGTACTTC. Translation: CASSPSRGVAYEQYF.

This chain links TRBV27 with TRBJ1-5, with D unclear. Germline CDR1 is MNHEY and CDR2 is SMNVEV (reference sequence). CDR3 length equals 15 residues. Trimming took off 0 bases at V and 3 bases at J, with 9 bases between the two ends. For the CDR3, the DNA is TGTGCCAGCAGTTTATCGGGAGGGCCCAATCAGCCCCAGCATTTT. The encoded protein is CASSLSGGPNQPQHF.

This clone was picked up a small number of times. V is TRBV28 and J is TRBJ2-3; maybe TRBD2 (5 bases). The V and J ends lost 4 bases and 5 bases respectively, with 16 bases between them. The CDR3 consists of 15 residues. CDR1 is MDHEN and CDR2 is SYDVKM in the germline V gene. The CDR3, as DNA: TGTGCCAGCAGTTCCGGGATCCGGGCTGGAGATACGCAGTATTTT. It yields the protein CASSSGIRAGDTQYF.

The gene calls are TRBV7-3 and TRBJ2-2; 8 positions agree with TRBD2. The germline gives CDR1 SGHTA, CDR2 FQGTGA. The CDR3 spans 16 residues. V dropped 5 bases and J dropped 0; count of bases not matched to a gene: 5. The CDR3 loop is CASSPGLAANTGELFF. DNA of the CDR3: TGTGCCAGCAGCCCTGGACTAGCTGCGAACACCGGGGAGCTGTTTTTT.

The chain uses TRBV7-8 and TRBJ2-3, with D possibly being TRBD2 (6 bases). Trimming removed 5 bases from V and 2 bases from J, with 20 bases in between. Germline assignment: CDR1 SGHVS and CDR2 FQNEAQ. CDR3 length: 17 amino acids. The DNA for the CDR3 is TGTGCCAGCAGCCCCGACCTGGGCGGGGTCTTCACAGATACGCAGTATTTT. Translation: CASSPDLGGVFTDTQYF.

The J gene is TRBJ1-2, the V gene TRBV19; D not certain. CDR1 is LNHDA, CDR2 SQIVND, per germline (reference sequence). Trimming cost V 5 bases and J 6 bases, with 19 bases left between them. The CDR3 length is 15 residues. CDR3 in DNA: TGTGCCAGTAGTGGATCCTTCAGCGAGGGTCATGGCTACACCTTC. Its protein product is CASSGSFSEGHGYTF.

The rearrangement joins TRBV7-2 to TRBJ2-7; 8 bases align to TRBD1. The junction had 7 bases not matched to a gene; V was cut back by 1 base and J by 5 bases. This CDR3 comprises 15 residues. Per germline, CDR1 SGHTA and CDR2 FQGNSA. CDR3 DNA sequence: TGTGCCAGCAGCTTAGTACCTCAGGGGGCGAACGAGCAGTACTTC. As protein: CASSLVPQGANEQYF.

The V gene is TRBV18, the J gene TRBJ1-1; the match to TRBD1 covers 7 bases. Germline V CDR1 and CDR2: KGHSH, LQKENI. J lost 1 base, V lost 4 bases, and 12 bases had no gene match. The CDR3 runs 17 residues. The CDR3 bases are TGTGCCAGCTCACGCGGACAGGCTCAGAGGGGGAACACTGAAGCTTTCTTT. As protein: CASSRGQAQRGNTEAFF.

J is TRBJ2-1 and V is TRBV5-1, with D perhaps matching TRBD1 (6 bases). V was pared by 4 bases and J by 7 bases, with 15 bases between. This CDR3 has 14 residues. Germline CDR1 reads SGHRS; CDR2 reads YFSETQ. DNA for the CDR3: TGCGCCAGCAGCCCTCCGTTACAGGGTAATGAGCAGTTCTTC. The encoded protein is CASSPPLQGNEQFF.

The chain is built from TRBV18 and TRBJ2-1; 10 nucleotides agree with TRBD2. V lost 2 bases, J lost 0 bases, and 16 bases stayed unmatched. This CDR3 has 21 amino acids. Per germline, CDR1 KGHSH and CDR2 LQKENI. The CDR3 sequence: CASSPAGSTGPSGSSYNEQFF. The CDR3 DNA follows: TGTGCCAGCTCACCAGCGGGGAGTACGGGCCCTAGCGGGAGCTCCTACAATGAGCAGTTCTTC.

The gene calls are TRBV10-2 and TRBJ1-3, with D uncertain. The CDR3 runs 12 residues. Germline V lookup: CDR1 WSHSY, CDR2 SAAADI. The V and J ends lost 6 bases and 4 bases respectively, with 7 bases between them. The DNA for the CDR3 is TGCGCCAGCAGGCCACAGGGAAACACCATATATTTT. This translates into CASRPQGNTIYF.